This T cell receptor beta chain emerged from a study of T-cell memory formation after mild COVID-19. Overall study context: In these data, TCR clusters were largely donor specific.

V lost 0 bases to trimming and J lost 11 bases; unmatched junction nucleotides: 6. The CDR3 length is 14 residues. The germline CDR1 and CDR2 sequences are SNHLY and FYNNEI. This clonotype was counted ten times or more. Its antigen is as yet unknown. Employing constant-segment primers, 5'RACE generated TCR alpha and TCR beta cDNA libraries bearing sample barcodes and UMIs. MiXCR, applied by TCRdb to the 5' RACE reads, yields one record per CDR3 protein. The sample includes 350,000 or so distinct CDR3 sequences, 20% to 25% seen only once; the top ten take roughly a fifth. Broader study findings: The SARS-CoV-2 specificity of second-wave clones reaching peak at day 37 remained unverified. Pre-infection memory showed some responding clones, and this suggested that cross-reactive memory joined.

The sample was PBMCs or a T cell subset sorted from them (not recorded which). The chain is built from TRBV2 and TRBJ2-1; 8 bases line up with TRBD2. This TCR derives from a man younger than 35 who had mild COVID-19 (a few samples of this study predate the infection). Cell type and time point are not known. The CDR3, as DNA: TGTGCCAGCAGTGAAGCGCTGACTAGCGTTCAGCAGTTCTTC. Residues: CASSEALTSVQQFF.